Sequencing of this TCR beta chain was carried out in a study of cytomegalovirus exposure and HLA in healthy donors. The CDR3 extends over 14 amino acids. Trimming shortened V by 5 bases and J by 10 bases, and 15 bases separated the two germline ends. From germline, CDR1 is MNHEY and CDR2 SVGAGI. Use of 60 Vbeta and 13 Jbeta primers characterized the PCR. Assay used: immunoSEQ multiplex PCR; TCRdb lists only in-frame clones, some missing. This table has about 120,000 clones, around four fifths appearing once. The source of this sequence is a man between 18 and 29 years old in good health and CMV-seropositive. Sequencing was carried out using PBMCs. The chain carries TRBV6-5 and TRBJ1-6; possibly TRBD1 for D (6 bases). CDR3 nucleotides: TGTGCCAGCAGTACGGGACAAGACTCATCACCCCTCCACTTT. This sequence encodes CASSTGQDSSPLHF.